The source of this T cell receptor beta chain is a study of OX40 agonist ivuxolimab in advanced cancers. Looking at the study overall: Of the patients, three showed partial responses, one with hepatocellular carcinoma and two with cutaneous melanoma.

The V gene's germline CDR1 is LNHDA and CDR2 SQIVND (reference sequence). The CDR3 consists of 12 residues. Trimming cost V 0 bases and J 8 bases, with 5 bases left between them. Repertoires were generated with immunoSEQ multiplex PCR, while TCRdb's copy carries only in-frame clones and drops some. Of roughly 41,000 clones in the sample, around nine tenths are singletons; the top ten hold around an eighth. This specimen consisted of CD4+ or CD8+ T cells sorted from blood, obtained in a trial of the OX40 agonist ivuxolimab. The clonotype comes from an adult with an advanced solid tumor such as melanoma, head and neck, liver or kidney cancer. V and J are TRBV19 and TRBJ2-1; D gene ambiguous. The CDR3 reads CASSIDRHEQFF. The CDR3 nucleotides read TGTGCCAGTAGTATAGACCGACATGAGCAGTTCTTC.